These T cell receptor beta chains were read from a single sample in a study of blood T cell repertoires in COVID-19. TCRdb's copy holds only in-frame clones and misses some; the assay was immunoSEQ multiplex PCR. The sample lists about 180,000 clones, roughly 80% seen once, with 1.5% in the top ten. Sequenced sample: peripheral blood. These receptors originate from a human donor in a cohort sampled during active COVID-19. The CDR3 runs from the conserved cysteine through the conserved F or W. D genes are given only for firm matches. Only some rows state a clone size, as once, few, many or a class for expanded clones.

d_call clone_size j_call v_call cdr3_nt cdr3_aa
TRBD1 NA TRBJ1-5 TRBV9 TGTGCCAGCAGCGTAGGGGACAGTCCCTATAGCAATCAGCCCCAGCATTTT CASSVGDSPYSNQPQHF
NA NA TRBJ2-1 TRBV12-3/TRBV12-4 TGTGCCAGCAGGCCGACACCCTACAATGAGCAGTTCTTC CASRPTPYNEQFF
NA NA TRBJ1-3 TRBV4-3 TGCGCCAGCAGCCAAGGAACAGGTTCAAATGGAAACACCATATATTTT CASSQGTGSNGNTIYF
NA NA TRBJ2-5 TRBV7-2 TGTGCCAGCAGCTTCCTCAGTCCAGGGCGGGGAGAGACCCAGTACTTC CASSFLSPGRGETQYF
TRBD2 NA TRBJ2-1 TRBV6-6 TGTGCCAGCAGTCGAAGGACTGGGGGGGGATACAATGAGCAGTTCTTC CASSRRTGGGYNEQFF
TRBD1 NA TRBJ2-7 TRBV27 TGTGCCAGCAGTTTATTTGGGACAGATACCTACGAGCAGTACTTC CASSLFGTDTYEQYF
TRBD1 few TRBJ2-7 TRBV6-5 TGTGCCAGCAGTTACCTTGACAGGGGGCCCTACGAGCAGTACTTC CASSYLDRGPYEQYF
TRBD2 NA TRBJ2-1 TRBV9 TGTGCCAGCAGCCCCTCTAGCGGGGCCTACAATGAGCAGTTCTTC CASSPSSGAYNEQFF
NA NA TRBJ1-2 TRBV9 TGTGCCAGCAGCGTAGGTGCCAGGGATGGGGCTAACTATGGCTACACCTTC CASSVGARDGANYGYTF
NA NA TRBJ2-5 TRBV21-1 TGTGCCAGCAGTGGGGGCGAAGAGACCCAGTACTTC CASSGGEETQYF
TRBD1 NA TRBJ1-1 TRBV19 TGTGCCAGTAGTATAGCGGACGGACAGGGGTTCACTGAAGCTTTCTTT CASSIADGQGFTEAFF
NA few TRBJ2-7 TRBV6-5 TGTGCCAGCTGGGGGGACTTCGCCTACGAGCAGTACTTC CASWGDFAYEQYF
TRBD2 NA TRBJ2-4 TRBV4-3 TGCGCCAGCAGCCAAGACCCGGGACTAGCGGACCTAGCCAAAAACATTCAGTACTTC CASSQDPGLADLAKNIQYF
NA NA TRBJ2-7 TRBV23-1 TGCGCCAGCAGTCAACGGGACACCCTCCGCGAGCAGTACTTC CASSQRDTLREQYF
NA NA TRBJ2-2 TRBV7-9 TGTGCCAGCACTAATACGAACACCGGGGAGCTGTTTTTT CASTNTNTGELFF